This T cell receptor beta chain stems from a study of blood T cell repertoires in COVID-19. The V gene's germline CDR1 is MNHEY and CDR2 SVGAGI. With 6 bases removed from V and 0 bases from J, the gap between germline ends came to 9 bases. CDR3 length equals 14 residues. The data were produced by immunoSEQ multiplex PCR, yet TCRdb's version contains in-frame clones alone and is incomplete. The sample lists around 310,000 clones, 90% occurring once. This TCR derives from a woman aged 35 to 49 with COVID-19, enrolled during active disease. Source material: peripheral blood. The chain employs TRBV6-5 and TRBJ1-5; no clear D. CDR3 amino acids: CASREVYSNQPQHF. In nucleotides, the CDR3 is TGTGCCAGCAGGGAGGTTTATAGCAATCAGCCCCAGCATTTT.